This T cell receptor beta chain appears in the sequencing data of a study of Ad26.COV2.S vaccination and SARS-CoV-2 variants. Broader study findings: Quantification of TCR breadth and depth may have yielded underestimates of total T cell responses.

This CDR3 is built from 18 residues. Trimming took 7 bases from V and 2 from J; bases not matched to a gene: 13. Germline CDR1 KGHDR, CDR2 SFDVKD. This clone was recorded only once. Its antigen is unknown. TCRdb's table, derived via immunoSEQ multiplex PCR, lists solely in-frame clones and lacks some. The sample yields some 180,000 clones, roughly nine tenths seen once. V is TRBV24-1 and J is TRBJ2-3, with 11 bases aligning to TRBD2. The sample in question was peripheral blood, obtained after recovery from COVID-19. The source is a human donor who had recovered from COVID-19. The CDR3, as DNA: TGTGCCACCAGCCAGAGGAGAAGACTAGCGGGGACCACAGATACGCAGTATTTT. This translates into CATSQRRRLAGTTDTQYF.